Sequencing of this T cell receptor (beta chain) was carried out in a study of cytomegalovirus exposure and HLA in healthy donors. Notes on the study in general: According to the study, 160 or so TCR beta chains were cytomegalovirus-associated. Presence/absence comparisons presumed near-even sequencing depth among donors. The likely origin of a cluster of highly shared sequence variants was a sequencing artifact.

V lost 6 bases to trimming and J lost 3 bases; unmatched junction nucleotides: 5. From germline, CDR1 is LNHDA and CDR2 SQIVND (reference sequence). This CDR3 has 14 amino acids. Note on this clone: Its antigen remains unknown.

The PCR made use of 60 Vbeta and 13 Jbeta primers. TCRdb's table, derived via immunoSEQ multiplex PCR, lists solely in-frame clones and lacks some. The table includes approximately 130,000 clones, approximately 80% detected once. This sequence joins TRBV19 and TRBJ1-1; 9 bases line up with TRBD1. Sequenced sample: PBMCs. This sequence was found in a man aged 18 to 29 in good health and CMV-seropositive. CDR3 coding DNA: TGTGCCAGTAGCTACAGGGGGCCGGACACTGAAGCTTTCTTT. Its protein product is CASSYRGPDTEAFF.